Below are 26 T cell receptor beta chains sequenced from a single sample in a study of Ad26.COV2.S vaccination and SARS-CoV-2 variants. Treatment indicated: about 20 received Ad26.COV2.S at low or high dose, single or two shots; about five received placebo; per-sample allocation not given. The study sampled participants on day 63 after the first vaccine or placebo injection. Data came from immunoSEQ multiplex PCR; TCRdb stores just in-frame clones and leaves some out. The repertoire consists of 300,000 to 400,000 clones, with 90% occurring once and the leading ten covering about 5%. The sample in question was peripheral blood, obtained in a trial of Ad26.COV2.S vaccine versus placebo. The receptors stem from a person between 18 and 59 years old who received the Ad26.COV2.S COVID-19 vaccine or a placebo.

This rearrangement joins TRBV4-3 to TRBJ1-2; 7 bases agree with TRBD1. V dropped 1 base and J dropped 0; count of bases not matched to a gene: 2. Germline CDR1 reads LGHNA; CDR2 reads YSLEER. This CDR3 is 15 amino acids long. CDR3 DNA sequence: TGCGCCAGCAGCCAAGCCGGGACAGCTAACTATGGCTACACCTTC. Translated, it gives CASSQAGTANYGYTF.

The V gene is TRBV4-3, the J gene TRBJ1-2; D gene uncertain. Germline CDR1 LGHNA, CDR2 YSLEER. The V and J ends lost 0 bases and 8 bases respectively, with 10 bases between them. CDR3 length: 13 amino acids. The CDR3 reads CASSQDKRHGYTF. In DNA, the CDR3 is TGCGCCAGCAGCCAAGATAAGAGGCACGGCTACACCTTC.

The V call is TRBV4-1, the J call TRBJ1-2; D not resolved. The V end was cut by 0 bases, the J end by 5 bases, with 7 bases between. The CDR3 loop spans 13 amino acids. Germline CDR1 MGHRA, CDR2 YSYEKL. The CDR3 DNA sequence: TGCGCCAGCAGCCAAGAAACAGCTTATGGCTACACCTTC. As protein: CASSQETAYGYTF.

CDR3 in amino acids: CASSPNDPGRGTEAFF. CDR3 nucleotides: TGTGCCAGCAGCCCTAACGACCCGGGGCGAGGAACTGAAGCTTTCTTT. The rearrangement uses TRBV7-9 and TRBJ1-1, with D possibly TRBD1 on 5 matching bases. The length of the CDR3 is 16 residues. V was pared by 5 bases and J by 5 bases, with 21 bases between. CDR1 and CDR2 from the germline V gene are SEHNR and FQNEAQ (reference sequence). The full variable domain, with the rest looked up from reference TRBV7-9 and TRBJ1-1, is DTGVSQNPRHKITKRGQNVTFRCDPISEHNRLYWYRQTLGQGPEFLTYFQNEAQLEKSRLLSDRFSAERPKGSFSTLEIQRTEQGDSAMYLCASSPNDPGRGTEAFFGQGTRLTVV.

This clone was recorded only once. The J gene is TRBJ1-4, the V gene TRBV6-2 or TRBV6-3; D remains ambiguous. V was clipped by 2 bases and J by 5 bases, with 12 bases between them. Germline V gene lookup returns CDR1 MNHEY and CDR2 SVGEGT. The CDR3 is made up of 15 amino acids. The CDR3: CASSYEDKLNEKLFF. The CDR3 bases are TGTGCCAGCAGTTACGAAGACAAGCTAAATGAAAAACTGTTTTTT.

The CDR3 loop reads CASRPGGGADTQYF. The CDR3 DNA follows: TGTGCCAGCCGCCCCGGTGGGGGGGCCGATACGCAGTATTTT. The chain carries TRBV3-1 (or the pseudogene TRBV3-2) and TRBJ2-3, with D perhaps TRBD2 (7 bases). Trimming shortened V by 8 bases and J by 6 bases, and 18 bases separated the two germline ends. Looked up from germline, CDR1 is LGHDT and CDR2 is YNNKEL (reference sequence). CDR3 length: 14 amino acids.

This CDR3 reads CASSPGDRRNYGYTF. CDR3 bases: TGTGCCAGCAGTCCTGGGGACAGGAGGAACTATGGCTACACCTTC. The V gene is TRBV2, the J gene TRBJ1-2; 8 bases fit TRBD1. This CDR3 has 15 residues. V shed 5 bases, J shed 2 bases, and the junction held 7 bases outside the gene matches. CDR1 is SNHLY and CDR2 is FYNNEI in the germline V gene.

This rearrangement joins TRBV9 to TRBJ2-2, with 9 bases that match TRBD1. V gave up 6 bases and J gave up 3 bases; unmatched junction bases: 12. Germline CDR1 reads SGDLS; CDR2 reads YYNGEE. This CDR3 has 17 amino acids. This CDR3 reads CASTPDRGFVDTGELFF. CDR3 coding DNA: TGTGCCAGCACCCCGGACAGGGGATTCGTGGACACCGGGGAGCTGTTTTTT.

This chain connects TRBV9 to TRBJ2-5, with a weak D call TRBD2 (5 bases). The CDR3 is made up of 13 amino acids. The germline V gene encodes CDR1 SGDLS and CDR2 YYNGEE. Trimming left V 6 bases short and J 7 bases short, with 16 bases between. The CDR3 nucleotides are TGTGCCAGCACCCCGGGTACCGCGGGGACCCAGTACTTC. Amino acids: CASTPGTAGTQYF.

The chain employs TRBV27 and TRBJ1-5; no reliable D call. This CDR3 contains 14 residues. Germline V gene data show CDR1 as MNHEY and CDR2 as SMNVEV (reference sequence). V dropped 3 bases and J dropped 4 bases, with 10 bases sitting between them. The CDR3 DNA sequence: TGTGCCAGCAGTTTCTCTGGGGAGAATCAGCCCCAGCATTTT. Translation: CASSFSGENQPQHF.

The chain carries TRBV6-5 and TRBJ1-1, with D tentatively TRBD1 (5 bases). The CDR3 extends over 13 amino acids. Germline values: CDR1 MNHEY, CDR2 SVGAGI. V lost 6 bases to trimming and J lost 3 bases, with 11 bases between them. CDR3 DNA sequence: TGTGCCAGCAGCCCAGCGGGGCACACTGAAGCTTTCTTT. It translates to CASSPAGHTEAFF.

In nucleotides, the CDR3 is TGTGCCAGCAGCTTAGCCGAAATGATCCATGACCTGAACACTGAAGCTTTCTTT. It translates to CASSLAEMIHDLNTEAFF. V is TRBV7-6 and J is TRBJ1-1; D unclear. Trimming pared 0 bases from V and 0 bases from J, leaving 17 bases between. The CDR3 contains 18 residues. Per the germline V gene, CDR1 is SGHVS and CDR2 is FNYEAQ.

The chain carries TRBV7-2 and TRBJ2-2; 8 nucleotides align to TRBD2. The germline V gene has CDR1 SGHTA and CDR2 FQGNSA. This CDR3 is built from 15 residues. V gave up 3 bases and J gave up 7 bases; unmatched junction bases: 7. CDR3: CASSLGGGSVGELFF. CDR3 sequence (DNA): TGTGCCAGCAGCTTGGGCGGGGGGTCGGTCGGGGAGCTGTTTTTT.

The rearrangement joins TRBV7-9 to TRBJ2-1; D might be TRBD2 (5 bases). CDR3 length: 16 amino acids. V dropped 7 bases and J dropped 0 bases, with 16 bases sitting between them. CDR1 and CDR2 from the germline V gene are SEHNR and FQNEAQ (reference sequence). CDR3 nucleotides: TGTGCCAGCATTAAGGACTTTCCAAGCTCCTACAATGAGCAGTTCTTC. Residues: CASIKDFPSSYNEQFF.

This chain uses TRBV5-1 with TRBJ1-3; weak D call: TRBD1 (6 bases). Per the germline V gene, CDR1 is SGHRS and CDR2 is YFSETQ. The CDR3 spans 16 residues. Trimming left V 5 bases short and J 0 bases short, with 15 bases between. CDR3 loop: CASRTLQGPSGNTIYF. The CDR3 DNA follows: TGCGCCAGCAGGACCTTACAGGGCCCCTCTGGAAACACCATATATTTT. Full variable domain (remainder filled in from reference TRBV5-1 and TRBJ1-3): KAGVTQTPRYLIKTRGQQVTLSCSPISGHRSVSWYQQTPGQGLQFLFEYFSETQRNKGNFPGRFSGRQFSNSRSEMNVSTLELGDSALYLCASRTLQGPSGNTIYFGEGSWLTVV.

The J gene is TRBJ2-5, the V gene TRBV7-9; TRBD1 matches at 8 bases. There are 15 residues in the CDR3. The V gene's germline CDR1 is SEHNR and CDR2 FQNEAQ (reference sequence). V lost 4 bases to trimming and J lost 0 bases; unmatched junction nucleotides: 4. The chain's CDR3 is CASSSPDRDQETQYF. The CDR3 DNA is TGTGCCAGCAGCTCCCCGGACAGGGACCAAGAGACCCAGTACTTC.

The V gene is TRBV4-3, the J gene TRBJ2-2; D gene unclear. The CDR3 has 14 amino acids. The germline V gene encodes CDR1 LGHNA and CDR2 YSLEER. Trimming removed 0 bases from V and 7 bases from J, with 9 bases in between. CDR3 bases: TGCGCCAGCAGCCAAGAAGCAGCTAGCGGGGAGCTGTTTTTT. This translates into CASSQEAASGELFF.

CDR3 amino acids: CASSQEVAGGGDEKLFF. CDR3 in DNA: TGCGCCAGCAGCCAAGAGGTGGCAGGGGGAGGAGATGAAAAACTGTTTTTT. The chain carries TRBV4-3 and TRBJ1-4; 7 nucleotides agree with TRBD1. CDR3 size: 17 residues. The trim removed 0 bases at V and 6 bases at J, leaving 10 bases unmatched. Germline CDR1 LGHNA, CDR2 YSLEER.

The chain combines TRBV30 with TRBJ1-4, with 8 positions matching TRBD1. Germline CDR1 is GTSNPN and CDR2 is SVGIG (reference sequence). The CDR3 is made up of 12 amino acids. V lost 5 bases, J lost 8 bases, and 4 bases stayed unmatched. CDR3: CAWGQGREKLFF. The CDR3 region has the DNA TGTGCCTGGGGACAGGGAAGGGAAAAACTGTTTTTT. Based on the CDR3 plus reference TRBV30 and TRBJ1-4, the full variable domain is SQTIHQWPATLVQPVGSPLSLECTVEGTSNPNLYWYRQAAGRGLQLLFYSVGIGQISSEVPQNLSASRPQDRQFILSSKKLLLSDSGFYLCAWGQGREKLFFGSGTQLSVL.

This chain joins TRBV29-1 and TRBJ1-1, with unresolved D. The germline gives CDR1 SQVTM, CDR2 ANQGSEA. This CDR3 is built from 11 residues. V shed 6 bases and J shed 1 base, with 6 bases lying between them. The CDR3 DNA reads TGCAGCGTGCGGGAGAACACTGAAGCTTTCTTT. Its protein is CSVRENTEAFF.

The gene calls are TRBV20-1 and TRBJ1-2; 8 nucleotides line up with TRBD1. Germline CDR1 and CDR2: DFQATT and SNEGSKA (reference sequence). The ends lost 8 bases at V and 7 bases at J; junction bases unmatched: 6. The CDR3 extends over 11 amino acids. CDR3 sequence (DNA): TGCAGTACGACAGGGGATCGTGGCTACACCTTC. This gives the protein CSTTGDRGYTF.

The genes are TRBV27 and TRBJ1-1; no definite D call. CDR3 length: 12 residues. Trimming took off 7 bases at V and 6 bases at J, with 12 bases between the two ends. Germline loops: CDR1 MNHEY, CDR2 SMNVEV (reference sequence). In DNA form, the CDR3 reads TGTGCCAGCATGGGTGTGGTAGCTGAAGCTTTCTTT. Protein product: CASMGVVAEAFF.

This clone was picked up one time. The V call is TRBV6-5, the J call TRBJ2-7, with D hard to call. CDR3 size: 11 residues. Trimming took off 4 bases at V and 3 bases at J, with 4 bases between the two ends. Germline-derived CDR1 and CDR2 are MNHEY and SVGAGI. The CDR3 sequence is CASSSVYEQYF. CDR3 bases: TGTGCCAGCAGTTCCGTCTACGAGCAGTACTTC.

V and J are TRBV13 and TRBJ2-1; a possible D gene is TRBD2 (5 bases). The germline gives CDR1 PRHDT, CDR2 FYEKMQ (reference sequence). The V gene lost 3 bases and the J gene lost 8 bases, with 11 bases spanning the gap. CDR3 length: 13 residues. The DNA for the CDR3 is TGTGCCAGCAGCTTTTACGGGGTTGATGAGCAGTTCTTC. It encodes CASSFYGVDEQFF.

V and J are TRBV11-3 and TRBJ1-1, with D hard to call. This CDR3 is 15 amino acids long. Trimming removed 5 bases at V and 5 bases at J, with 18 bases between. Germline V gene sequence: CDR1 SGHNT, CDR2 YENEEA. The CDR3 DNA reads TGTGCCAGCAGCCCACCCAAGCAGGCGGGGACTGAAGCTTTCTTT. It encodes CASSPPKQAGTEAFF.

This clone was recorded only once. The chain couples TRBV6-5 to TRBJ1-1; no firm D call. CDR1 is MNHEY, CDR2 SVGAGI, per germline. V lost 6 bases and J lost 0, with 5 bases in between. The CDR3 loop spans 12 amino acids. The CDR3 nucleotides are TGTGCCAGCAGAGGGATGAACACTGAAGCTTTCTTT. Encoded protein: CASRGMNTEAFF.